This TCR beta chain was identified in a study of control samples from healthy donors and cancer patients. Germline lookup yields CDR1 LNHDA and CDR2 SQIVND (reference sequence). The CDR3 sequence is 15 residues long. V lost 3 bases to trimming and J lost 3 bases; unmatched junction nucleotides: 6. Produced via immunoSEQ multiplex PCR; TCRdb's table is partial and in-frame only. The sample yields over 150,000 clones, nearly 90% seen once. The chain carries TRBV19 and TRBJ2-3, with 7 bases lining up with TRBD2. The sequencing input was blood. The sequence derives from a woman aged 45 to 65 in good health. For the CDR3, the DNA is TGTGCCAGTAGTATTTCGACTAGCCCAACAGATACGCAGTATTTT. Translation: CASSISTSPTDTQYF.